This T cell receptor beta chain was sequenced for a study of shared clonotypes between healthy human individuals. Points from the study as a whole: Read depth was anticipated to influence clonotype sharing among donors.

Details on this clone: Antigen: not known.

Per the authors' pipeline: In the immunoSEQ data, sequences were junction-only and lacked quality scores, so filtering differed. TCRdb's copy holds only in-frame clones and misses some; the assay was immunoSEQ multiplex PCR. The DNA gave D and trimming, while V, J and clone size come from that table. The table lists more than 2 million clones, roughly 94% of them singletons, with more than 0.1% in the top ten. The sequence derives from a young man in good health. Sequenced material: naive CD4+ T cells sorted from blood. The sample's subset: CD45RA+ positively selected.

The CDR3 bases are TGTGCCAGCTCACCACAGGGGATGGGGCAGCCCCAGCATTTT. It specifies CASSPQGMGQPQHF. This chain links TRBV18 with TRBJ1-5; tentative D call: TRBD1 (5 bases). V shed 1 base and J shed 7 bases, with 11 bases lying between them. The V gene's germline CDR1 is KGHSH and CDR2 LQKENI. This CDR3 is built from 14 residues.